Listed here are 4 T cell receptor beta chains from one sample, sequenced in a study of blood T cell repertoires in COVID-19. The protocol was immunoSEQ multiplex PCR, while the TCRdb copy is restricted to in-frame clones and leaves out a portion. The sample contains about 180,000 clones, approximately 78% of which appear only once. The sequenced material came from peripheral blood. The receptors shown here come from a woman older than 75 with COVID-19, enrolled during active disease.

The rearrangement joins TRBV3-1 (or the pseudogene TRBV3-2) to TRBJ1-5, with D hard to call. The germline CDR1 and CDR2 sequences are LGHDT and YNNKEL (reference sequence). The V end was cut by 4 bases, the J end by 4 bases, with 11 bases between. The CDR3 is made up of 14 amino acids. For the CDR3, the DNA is TGTGCCAGCAGCCCCCGGGGTATGAATCAGCCCCAGCATTTT. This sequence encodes CASSPRGMNQPQHF.

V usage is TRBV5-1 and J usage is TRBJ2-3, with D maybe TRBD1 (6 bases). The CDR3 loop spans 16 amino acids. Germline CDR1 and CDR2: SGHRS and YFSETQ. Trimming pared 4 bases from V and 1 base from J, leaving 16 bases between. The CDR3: CASSPDRISGTDTQYF. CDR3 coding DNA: TGCGCCAGCAGCCCGGACAGAATTTCGGGCACAGATACGCAGTATTTT.

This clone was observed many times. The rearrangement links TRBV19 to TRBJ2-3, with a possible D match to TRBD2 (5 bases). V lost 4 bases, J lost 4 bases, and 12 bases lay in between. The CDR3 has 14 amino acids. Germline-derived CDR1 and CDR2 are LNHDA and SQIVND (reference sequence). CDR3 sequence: CASSTRTVADTQYF. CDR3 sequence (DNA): TGTGCCAGTAGTACCAGGACTGTTGCAGATACGCAGTATTTT. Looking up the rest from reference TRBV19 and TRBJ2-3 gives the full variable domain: DGGITQSPKYLFRKEGQNVTLSCEQNLNHDAMYWYRQDPGQGLRLIYYSQIVNDFQKGDIAEGYSVSREKKESFPLTVTSAQKNPTAFYLCASSTRTVADTQYFGPGTRLTVL.

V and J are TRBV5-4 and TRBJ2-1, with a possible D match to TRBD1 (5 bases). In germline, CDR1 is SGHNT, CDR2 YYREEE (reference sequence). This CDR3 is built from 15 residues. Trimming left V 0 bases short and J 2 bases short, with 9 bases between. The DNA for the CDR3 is TGTGCCAGCAGCTTGGTCCAGGGCACCTACAATGAGCAGTTCTTC. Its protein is CASSLVQGTYNEQFF.